This section outlines one T cell receptor beta chain sequence together with its context. No antigen is known for it. Libraries were prepared by immunoSEQ multiplex PCR; TCRdb keeps only in-frame clonotypes and omits some of them. Found here are some 97,000 clones, roughly 90% of them singletons; the top ten hold about 1.8%. This record belongs to a study of T cell responses to AZD1222 COVID-19 vaccine. Study-wide context: Second-dose schedules of about 4 or about 12 weeks were combined.

Study-wide results and limits: Of the AZD1222 recipients, only 5 or 6 were seropositive at baseline. Only after the peak T cell response were repertoires sampled. A reported finding is that nearly half of spike-specific TCRs target unmutated variant regions.

The specimen comprised peripheral blood, sampled on day 0 of AZD1222 vaccination. The TCR was taken from an adult in good health.

The CDR3 region is CASSQESRGGYTF. DNA for the CDR3: TGTGCCAGCAGCCAAGAATCGCGGGGCGGCTACACCTTC. The V and J genes are TRBV3-1 (or the pseudogene TRBV3-2) and TRBJ1-2; D might be TRBD1 (5 bases). In germline, CDR1 is LGHDT, CDR2 YNNKEL (reference sequence). The V and J ends lost 0 bases and 8 bases respectively, with 10 bases between them. This CDR3 contains 13 residues.